This T cell receptor beta chain appears in the sequencing data of a study of response to subunit inactivated influenza vaccine (dated by TCRdb to the late 2010s). For the wider study: Deep quantitative T cell receptor repertoire profiling was used in the study to track responses to a trivalent subunit inactivated influenza vaccine. Beyond this particular receptor, the publication reports: The authors suggested that each seasonal influenza vaccination may recruit only a limited number of new T cells.

Receptor amplification or capture employed RT-PCR. Data came from an Illumina HiSeq 2500. Through fastp at Q25 and MiXCR, TCRdb rebuilt clones from the public reads, retaining in-frame beta chains. All rows with the same CDR3 protein become a single entry with the most common DNA and genes. This sample comprises roughly 700,000 distinct CDR3 sequences, more than 11% of them detected only once. The leading ten clones occupy 6.5% to 8.5% of the sample. This clonotype was observed a handful of times. The specificity of this receptor is unknown. No base-level quality is on record; no much larger clone is a single base apart. The specimen was PBMCs from blood, collected less than 15 days before vaccination. This clonotype originated in a man over 45 who received an inactivated influenza vaccine. Donor details come from another sample of the same person, matched by shared clones.

In nucleotide form, the sequence is TGTGCCACCAGCAGACCCGGTAGGGCCGGCAATGAGCAGTTCTTC. This codes for CATSRPGRAGNEQFF. The sequence links TRBV15 to TRBJ2-1; there is no confident call for the D gene. CDR1 LNHNV and CDR2 YYDKDF were looked up in the germline V gene (reference sequence). The CDR3 sequence holds 15 residues, the cysteine and phenylalanine included. Only the CDR3 DNA is retained, 45 bases long and in frame from the first base. V is reduced by 2 bases and J by 6 bases, leaving a spacing of 14 bases between them.